The sequence of this TCR beta chain was determined in a study of cytomegalovirus exposure and HLA in healthy donors. The wider study: An early data release held tens of millions of unique TCRs from HLA-typed donors.

PCR primers comprised 60 Vbeta and 13 Jbeta primers. Sequencing was performed with immunoSEQ multiplex PCR; in TCRdb, only in-frame clones are kept and a portion is missing. The sample includes just over 200,000 clones, 80% to 85% of them seen just once. V lost 4 bases and J lost 5, with 22 bases in between. Germline CDR1 is SGHRS and CDR2 is YFSETQ. This CDR3 has 16 residues. Regarding this clone: What it binds is not known.

Study-level points and caveats: Certain sequence variants were highly shared and formed a cluster, and this cluster was likely a sequencing artifact. Relative to the roughly 700-donor mean, N-insertions were reportedly fewer in an Asian-associated ancestry cluster in a later analysis. With DRB1 most and HLA-C fewest, TCR association rates differed between HLA loci in a later analysis.

What was sequenced was PBMCs. This receptor was obtained from a woman aged 40 to 49 in good health and CMV-seronegative. This chain uses TRBV5-1 with TRBJ2-7, with D perhaps TRBD2 (6 bases). CDR3 DNA sequence: TGCGCCAGCAGCCCCGGTCGGGGGTACGGGGGAGACGAGCAGTACTTC. It codes for CASSPGRGYGGDEQYF.